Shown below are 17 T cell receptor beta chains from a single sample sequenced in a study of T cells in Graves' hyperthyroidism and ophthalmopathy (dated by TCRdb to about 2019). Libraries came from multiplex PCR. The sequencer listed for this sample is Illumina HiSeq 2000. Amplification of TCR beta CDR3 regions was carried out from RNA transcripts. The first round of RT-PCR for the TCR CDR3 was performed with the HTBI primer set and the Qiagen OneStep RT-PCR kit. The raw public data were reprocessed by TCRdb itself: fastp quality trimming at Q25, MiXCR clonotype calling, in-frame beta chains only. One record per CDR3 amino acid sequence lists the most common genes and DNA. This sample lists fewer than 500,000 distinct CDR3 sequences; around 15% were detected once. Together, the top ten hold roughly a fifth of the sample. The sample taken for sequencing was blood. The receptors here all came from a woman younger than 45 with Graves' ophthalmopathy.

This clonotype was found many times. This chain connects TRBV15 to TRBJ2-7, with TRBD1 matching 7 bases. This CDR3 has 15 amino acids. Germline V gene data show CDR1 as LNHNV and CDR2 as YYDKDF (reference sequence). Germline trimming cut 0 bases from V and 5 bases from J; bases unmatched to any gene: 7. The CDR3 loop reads CATSRDLTGADEQYF. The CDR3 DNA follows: TGTGCCACCAGCAGAGATCTAACAGGGGCGGACGAGCAGTACTTC. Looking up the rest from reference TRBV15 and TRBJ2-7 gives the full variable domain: DAMVIQNPRYQVTQFGKPVTLSCSQTLNHNVMYWYQQKSSQAPKLLFHYYDKDFNNEADTPDNFQSRRPNTSFCFLDIRSPGLGDTAMYLCATSRDLTGADEQYFGPGTRLTVT.

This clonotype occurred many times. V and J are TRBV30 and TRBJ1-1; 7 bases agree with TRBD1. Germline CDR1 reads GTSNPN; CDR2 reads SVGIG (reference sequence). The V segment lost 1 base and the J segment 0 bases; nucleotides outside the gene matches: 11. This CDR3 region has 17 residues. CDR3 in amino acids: CAWSEPDRSFMNTEAFF. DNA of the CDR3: TGTGCCTGGAGTGAGCCGGACAGGAGCTTTATGAACACTGAAGCTTTCTTT.

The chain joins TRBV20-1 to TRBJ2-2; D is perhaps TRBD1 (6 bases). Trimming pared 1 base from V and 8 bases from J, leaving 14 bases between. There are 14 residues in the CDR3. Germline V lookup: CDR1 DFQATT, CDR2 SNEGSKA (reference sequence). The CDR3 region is CSARVGAGRGELFF. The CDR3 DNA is TGCAGTGCTAGAGTGGGGGCGGGTCGAGGGGAGCTGTTTTTT.

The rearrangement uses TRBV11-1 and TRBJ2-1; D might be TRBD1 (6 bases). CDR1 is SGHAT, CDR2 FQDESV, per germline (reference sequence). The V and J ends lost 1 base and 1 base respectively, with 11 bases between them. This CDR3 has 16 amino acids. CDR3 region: CASSLVQGRSYNEQFF. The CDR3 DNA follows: TGTGCCAGCAGCTTAGTACAGGGCCGTTCCTACAATGAGCAGTTCTTC.

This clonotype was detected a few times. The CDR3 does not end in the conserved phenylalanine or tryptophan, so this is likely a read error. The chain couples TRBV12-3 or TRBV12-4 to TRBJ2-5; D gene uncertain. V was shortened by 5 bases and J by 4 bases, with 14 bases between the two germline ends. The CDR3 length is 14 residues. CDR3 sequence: CASSPSEHRETQYL. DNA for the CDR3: TGTGCCAGCAGTCCTTCGGAGCACCGAGAGACCCAGTACCTC.

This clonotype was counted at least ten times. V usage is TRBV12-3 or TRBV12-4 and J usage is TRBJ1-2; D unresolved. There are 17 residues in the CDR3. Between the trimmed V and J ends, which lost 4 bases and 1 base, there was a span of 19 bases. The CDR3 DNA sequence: TGTGCCAGCAGTTCACGGCCTTCACAAACCAGTAACTATGGCTACACCTTC. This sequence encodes CASSSRPSQTSNYGYTF.

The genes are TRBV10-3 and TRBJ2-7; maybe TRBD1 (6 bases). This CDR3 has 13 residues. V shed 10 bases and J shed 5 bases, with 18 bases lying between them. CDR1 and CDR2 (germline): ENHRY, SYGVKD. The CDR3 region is CATLQGSGNEQYF. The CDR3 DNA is TGTGCCACGCTACAGGGTTCAGGTAACGAGCAGTACTTC.

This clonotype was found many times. CDR3 in DNA: TGTGCCAGCAGCTTGGCCGCGGGCCGGGGGTGGTCTGAGCAGTTCTTC. Protein: CASSLAAGRGWSEQFF. The J gene is TRBJ2-1, the V gene TRBV5-8; tentative D call: TRBD2 (6 bases). The CDR3 is 16 amino acids. The V end lost 0 bases, the J end lost 9 bases, and 19 bases lay between the germline ends. Looked up from germline, CDR1 is SGHTS and CDR2 is YDEGEE.

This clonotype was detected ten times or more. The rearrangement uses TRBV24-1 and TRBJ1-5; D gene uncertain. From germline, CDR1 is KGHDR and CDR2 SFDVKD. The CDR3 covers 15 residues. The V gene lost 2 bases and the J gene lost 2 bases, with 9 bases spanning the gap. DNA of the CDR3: TGTGCCACCAGTGATTCCCGACGGGGCAATCAGCCCCAGCATTTT. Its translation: CATSDSRRGNQPQHF.

The CDR3 DNA sequence: TGTGCCAGCAGTTACTCGACGGTTACCTACGAGCAGTACTTC. The encoded protein is CASSYSTVTYEQYF. The chain recombines TRBV6-2 or TRBV6-3 with TRBJ2-7; D unclear. The CDR3 spans 14 residues. V lost 0 bases to trimming and J lost 2 bases, with 8 bases between them. Germline CDR1 reads MNHEY; CDR2 reads SVGEGT.

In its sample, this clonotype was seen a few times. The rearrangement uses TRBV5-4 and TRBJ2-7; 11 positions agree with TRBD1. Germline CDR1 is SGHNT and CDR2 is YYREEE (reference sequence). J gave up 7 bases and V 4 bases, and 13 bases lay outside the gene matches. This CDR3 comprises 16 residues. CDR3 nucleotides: TGTGCCAGCAGCGGACTCCGGGACAGGGGGTTGGAGGAGCAGTACTTC. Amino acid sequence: CASSGLRDRGLEEQYF.

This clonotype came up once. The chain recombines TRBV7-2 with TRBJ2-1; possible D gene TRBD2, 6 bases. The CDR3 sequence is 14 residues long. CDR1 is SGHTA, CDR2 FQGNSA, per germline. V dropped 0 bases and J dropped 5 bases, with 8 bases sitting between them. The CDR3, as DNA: TGTGCCAGCAGCTTAGCGGCGGGGCACAATGAGCAGTTCTTC. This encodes CASSLAAGHNEQFF. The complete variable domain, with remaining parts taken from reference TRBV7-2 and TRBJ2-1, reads GAGVSQSPSNKVTEKGKDVELRCDPISGHTALYWYRQSLGQGLEFLIYFQGNSAPDKSGLPSDRFSAERTGGSVSTLTIQRTQQEDSAVYLCASSLAAGHNEQFFGPGTRLTVL.

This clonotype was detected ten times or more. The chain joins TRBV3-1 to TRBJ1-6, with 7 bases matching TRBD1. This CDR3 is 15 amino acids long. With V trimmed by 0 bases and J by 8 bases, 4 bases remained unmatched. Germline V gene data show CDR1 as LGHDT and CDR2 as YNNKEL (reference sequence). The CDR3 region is CASSQDDRDDSPLHF. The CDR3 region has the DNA TGTGCCAGCAGCCAAGACGACAGGGATGATTCACCCCTCCACTTT.

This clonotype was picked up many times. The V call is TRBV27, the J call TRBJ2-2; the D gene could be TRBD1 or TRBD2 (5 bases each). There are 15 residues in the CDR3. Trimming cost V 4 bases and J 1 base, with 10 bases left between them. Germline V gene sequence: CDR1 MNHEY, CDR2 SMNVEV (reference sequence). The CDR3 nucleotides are TGTGCCAGCAGTTGGGACCGAAGGAACACCGGGGAGCTGTTTTTT. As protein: CASSWDRRNTGELFF.

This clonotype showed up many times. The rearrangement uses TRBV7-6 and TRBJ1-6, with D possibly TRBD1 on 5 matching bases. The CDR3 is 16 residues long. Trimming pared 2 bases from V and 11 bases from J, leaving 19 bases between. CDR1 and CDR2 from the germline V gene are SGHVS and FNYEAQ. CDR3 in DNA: TGTGCCAGCAGCTTACATGCGGGGGAAGGTGTACCACCCCTCCACTTT. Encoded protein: CASSLHAGEGVPPLHF.

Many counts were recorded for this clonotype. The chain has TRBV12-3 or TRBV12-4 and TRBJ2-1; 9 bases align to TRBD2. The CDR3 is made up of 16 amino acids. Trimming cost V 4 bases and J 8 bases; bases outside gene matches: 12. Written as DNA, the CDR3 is TGTGCCAGCAGTTCAAGACGTCTAGGGACTAGCCATGAGCAGTTCTTC. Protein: CASSSRRLGTSHEQFF.

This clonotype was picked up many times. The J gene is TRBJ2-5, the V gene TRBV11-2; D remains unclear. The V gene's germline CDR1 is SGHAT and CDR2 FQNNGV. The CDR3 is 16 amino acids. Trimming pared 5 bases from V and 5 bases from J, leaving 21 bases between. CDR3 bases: TGTGCCAGCAGCCGCCTGGACGGCGTGGTGGGTGAGACCCAGTACTTC. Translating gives CASSRLDGVVGETQYF.